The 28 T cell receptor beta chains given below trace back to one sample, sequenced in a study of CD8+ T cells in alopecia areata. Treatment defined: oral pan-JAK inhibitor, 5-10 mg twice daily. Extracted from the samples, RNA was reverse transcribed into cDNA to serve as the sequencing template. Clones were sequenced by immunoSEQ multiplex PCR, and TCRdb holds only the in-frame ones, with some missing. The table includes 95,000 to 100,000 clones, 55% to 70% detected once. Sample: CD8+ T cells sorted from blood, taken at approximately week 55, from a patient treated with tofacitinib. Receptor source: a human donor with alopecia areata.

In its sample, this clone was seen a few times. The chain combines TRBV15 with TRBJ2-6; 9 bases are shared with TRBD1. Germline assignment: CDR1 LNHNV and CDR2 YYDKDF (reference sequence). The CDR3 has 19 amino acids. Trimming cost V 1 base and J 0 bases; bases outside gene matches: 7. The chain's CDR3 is CATSRGTGTGYSGANVLTF. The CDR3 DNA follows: TGTGCCACCAGCAGAGGGACCGGGACAGGGTACTCTGGGGCCAACGTCCTGACTTTC. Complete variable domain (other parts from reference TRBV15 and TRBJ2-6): DAMVIQNPRYQVTQFGKPVTLSCSQTLNHNVMYWYQQKSSQAPKLLFHYYDKDFNNEADTPDNFQSRRPNTSFCFLDIRSPGLGDTAMYLCATSRGTGTGYSGANVLTFGAGSRLTVL.

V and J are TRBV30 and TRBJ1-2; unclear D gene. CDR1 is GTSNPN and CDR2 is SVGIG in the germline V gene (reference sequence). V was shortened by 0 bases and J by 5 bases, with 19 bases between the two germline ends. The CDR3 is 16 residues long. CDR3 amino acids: CAWSVLHRTEGYGYTF. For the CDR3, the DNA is TGTGCCTGGAGTGTACTGCACAGAACCGAGGGATATGGCTACACCTTC. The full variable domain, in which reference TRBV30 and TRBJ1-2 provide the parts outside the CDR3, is SQTIHQWPATLVQPVGSPLSLECTVEGTSNPNLYWYRQAAGRGLQLLFYSVGIGQISSEVPQNLSASRPQDRQFILSSKKLLLSDSGFYLCAWSVLHRTEGYGYTFGSGTRLTVV.

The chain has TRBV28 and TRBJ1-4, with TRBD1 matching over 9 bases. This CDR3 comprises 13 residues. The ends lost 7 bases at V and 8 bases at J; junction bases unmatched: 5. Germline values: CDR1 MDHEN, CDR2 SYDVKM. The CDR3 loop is CASKGTGSEKLFF. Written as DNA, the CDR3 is TGTGCCAGCAAAGGGACAGGGTCCGAAAAACTGTTTTTT.

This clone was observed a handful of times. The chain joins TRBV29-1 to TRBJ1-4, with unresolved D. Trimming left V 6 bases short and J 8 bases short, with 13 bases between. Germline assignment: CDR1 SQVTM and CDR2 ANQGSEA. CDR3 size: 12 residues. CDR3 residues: CSVFARGEKLFF. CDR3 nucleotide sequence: TGCAGCGTGTTCGCGCGGGGAGAAAAACTGTTTTTT.

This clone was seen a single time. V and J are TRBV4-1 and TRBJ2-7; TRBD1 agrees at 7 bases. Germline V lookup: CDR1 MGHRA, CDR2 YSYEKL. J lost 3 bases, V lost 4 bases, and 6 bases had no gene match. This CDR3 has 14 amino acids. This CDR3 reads CASSRGTASYEQYF. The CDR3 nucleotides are TGCGCCAGCAGCCGGGGGACAGCAAGCTACGAGCAGTACTTC.

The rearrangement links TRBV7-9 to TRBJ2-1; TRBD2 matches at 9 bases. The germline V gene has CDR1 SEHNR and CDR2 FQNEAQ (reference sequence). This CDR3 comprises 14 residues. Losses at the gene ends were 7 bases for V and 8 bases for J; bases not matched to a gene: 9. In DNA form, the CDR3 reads TGTGCCAGCATCGGCGGGGGGGCTCTGGATGAGCAGTTCTTC. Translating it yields CASIGGGALDEQFF.

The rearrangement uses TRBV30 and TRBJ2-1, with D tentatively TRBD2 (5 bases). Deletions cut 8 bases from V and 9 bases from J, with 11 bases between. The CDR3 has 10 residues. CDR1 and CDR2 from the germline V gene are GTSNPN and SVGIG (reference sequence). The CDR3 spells CAVDWGEQFF. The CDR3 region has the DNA TGTGCCGTGGACTGGGGTGAGCAGTTCTTC.

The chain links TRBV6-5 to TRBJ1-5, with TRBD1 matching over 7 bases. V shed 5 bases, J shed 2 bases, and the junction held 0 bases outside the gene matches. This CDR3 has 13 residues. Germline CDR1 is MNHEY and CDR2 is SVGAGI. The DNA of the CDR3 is TGTGCCAGCAGTACAGGGGGCAATCAGCCCCAGCATTTT. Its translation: CASSTGGNQPQHF.

Written as DNA, the CDR3 is TGTGCCTGGGACGGGATTTGGGACACTGAAGCTTTCTTT. Translating it yields CAWDGIWDTEAFF. The gene calls are TRBV30 and TRBJ1-1; D remains unclear. The CDR3 contains 13 residues. Looked up from germline, CDR1 is GTSNPN and CDR2 is SVGIG (reference sequence). V was trimmed by 5 bases and J by 3 bases, leaving 13 bases between them.

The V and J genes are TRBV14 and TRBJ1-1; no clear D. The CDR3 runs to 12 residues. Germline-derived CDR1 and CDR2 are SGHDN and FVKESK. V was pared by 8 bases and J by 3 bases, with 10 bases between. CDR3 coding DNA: TGTGCCAGCGGCCGGCGGGACACTGAAGCTTTCTTT. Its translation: CASGRRDTEAFF.

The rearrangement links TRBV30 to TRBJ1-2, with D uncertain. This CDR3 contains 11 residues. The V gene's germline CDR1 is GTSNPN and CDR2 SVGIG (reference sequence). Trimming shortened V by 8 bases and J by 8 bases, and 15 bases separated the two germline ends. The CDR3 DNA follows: TGTGCCCATGGGGTCGGGAACGGCTACACCTTC. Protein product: CAHGVGNGYTF.

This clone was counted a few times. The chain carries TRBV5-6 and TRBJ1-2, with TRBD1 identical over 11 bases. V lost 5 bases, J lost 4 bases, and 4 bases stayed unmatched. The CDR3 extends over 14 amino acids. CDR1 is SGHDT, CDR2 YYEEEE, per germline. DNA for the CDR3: TGTGCCAGCAGTTCGGGACAGGGGGGCTATGGCTACACCTTC. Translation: CASSSGQGGYGYTF.

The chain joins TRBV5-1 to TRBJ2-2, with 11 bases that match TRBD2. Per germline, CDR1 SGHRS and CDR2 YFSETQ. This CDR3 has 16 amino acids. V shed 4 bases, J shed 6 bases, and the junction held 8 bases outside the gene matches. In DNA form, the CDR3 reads TGCGCCAGCAGCATGACTAGCGGGGTGTACCCCGGGGAGCTGTTTTTT. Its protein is CASSMTSGVYPGELFF.

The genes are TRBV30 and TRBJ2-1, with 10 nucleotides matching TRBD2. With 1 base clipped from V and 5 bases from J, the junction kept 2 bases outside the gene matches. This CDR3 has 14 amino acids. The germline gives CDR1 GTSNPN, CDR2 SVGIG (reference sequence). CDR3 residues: CAWSAGLANNEQFF. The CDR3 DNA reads TGTGCCTGGAGTGCGGGACTAGCGAACAATGAGCAGTTCTTC. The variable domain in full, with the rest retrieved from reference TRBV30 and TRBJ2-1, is SQTIHQWPATLVQPVGSPLSLECTVEGTSNPNLYWYRQAAGRGLQLLFYSVGIGQISSEVPQNLSASRPQDRQFILSSKKLLLSDSGFYLCAWSAGLANNEQFFGPGTRLTVL.

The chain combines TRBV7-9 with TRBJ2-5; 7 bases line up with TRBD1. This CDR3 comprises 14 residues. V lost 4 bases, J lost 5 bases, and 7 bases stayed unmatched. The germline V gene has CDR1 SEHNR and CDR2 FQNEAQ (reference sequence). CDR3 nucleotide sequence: TGTGCCAGCAGCTCCCGGGACAGTACTGAGACCCAGTACTTC. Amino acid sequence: CASSSRDSTETQYF. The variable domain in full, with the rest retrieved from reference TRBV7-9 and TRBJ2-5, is DTGVSQNPRHKITKRGQNVTFRCDPISEHNRLYWYRQTLGQGPEFLTYFQNEAQLEKSRLLSDRFSAERPKGSFSTLEIQRTEQGDSAMYLCASSSRDSTETQYFGPGTRLLVL.

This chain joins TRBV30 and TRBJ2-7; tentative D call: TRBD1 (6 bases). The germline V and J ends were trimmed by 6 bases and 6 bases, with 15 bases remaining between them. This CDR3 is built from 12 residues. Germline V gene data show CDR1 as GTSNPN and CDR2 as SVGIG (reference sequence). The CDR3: CACLVGALEQYF. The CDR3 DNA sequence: TGTGCCTGTCTGGTGGGGGCCCTCGAGCAGTACTTC.

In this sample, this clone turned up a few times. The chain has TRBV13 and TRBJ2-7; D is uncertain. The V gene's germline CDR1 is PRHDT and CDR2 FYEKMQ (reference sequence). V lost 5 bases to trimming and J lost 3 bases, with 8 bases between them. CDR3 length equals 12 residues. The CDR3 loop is CASSGTNYEQYF. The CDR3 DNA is TGTGCCAGCAGCGGTACAAACTACGAGCAGTACTTC.

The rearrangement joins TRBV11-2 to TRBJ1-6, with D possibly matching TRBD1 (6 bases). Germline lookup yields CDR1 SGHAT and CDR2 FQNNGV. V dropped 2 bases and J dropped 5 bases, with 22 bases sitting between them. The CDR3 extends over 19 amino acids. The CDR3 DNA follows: TGTGCCAGCAGCTTAACCCTAGGGGGGCAAGATAAGAATAATTCACCCCTCCACTTT. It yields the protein CASSLTLGGQDKNNSPLHF.

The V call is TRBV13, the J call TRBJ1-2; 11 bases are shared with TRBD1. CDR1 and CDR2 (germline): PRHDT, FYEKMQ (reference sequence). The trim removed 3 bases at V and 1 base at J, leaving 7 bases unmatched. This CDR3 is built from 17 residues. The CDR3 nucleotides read TGTGCCAGCAGCTTGGGACAGGGGGAGGTGCATAACTATGGCTACACCTTC. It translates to CASSLGQGEVHNYGYTF.

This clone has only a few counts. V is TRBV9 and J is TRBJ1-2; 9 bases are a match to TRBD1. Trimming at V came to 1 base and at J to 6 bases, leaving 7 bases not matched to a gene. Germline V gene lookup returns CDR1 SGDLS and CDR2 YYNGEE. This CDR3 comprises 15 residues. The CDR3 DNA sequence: TGTGCCAGCAGCGTAACAGGGGGCCGTGGAAATGGCTACACCTTC. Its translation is CASSVTGGRGNGYTF.

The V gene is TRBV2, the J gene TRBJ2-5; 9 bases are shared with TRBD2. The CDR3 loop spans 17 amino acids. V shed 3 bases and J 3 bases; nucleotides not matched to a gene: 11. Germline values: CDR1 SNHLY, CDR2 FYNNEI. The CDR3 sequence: CASSDRFAGGMKETQYF. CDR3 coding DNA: TGTGCCAGCAGTGATCGTTTTGCGGGGGGGATGAAAGAGACCCAGTACTTC.

Written as DNA, the CDR3 is TGTGCCAGCAGCCCTCCTGGGACCTCTCTCGCTGAAGCTTTCTTT. Translated: CASSPPGTSLAEAFF. The chain links TRBV7-9 to TRBJ1-1, with a weak D call TRBD1 (5 bases). V gave up 5 bases and J gave up 6 bases, with 19 bases separating them. Germline-derived CDR1 and CDR2 are SEHNR and FQNEAQ (reference sequence). The CDR3 runs to 15 residues.

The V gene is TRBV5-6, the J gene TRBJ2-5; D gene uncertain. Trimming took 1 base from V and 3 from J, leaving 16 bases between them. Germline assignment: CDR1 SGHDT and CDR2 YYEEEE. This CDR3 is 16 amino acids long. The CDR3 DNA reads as TGTGCCAGCAGCTTGTCTCATACAGCCACTAAAGAGACCCAGTACTTC. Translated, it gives CASSLSHTATKETQYF.

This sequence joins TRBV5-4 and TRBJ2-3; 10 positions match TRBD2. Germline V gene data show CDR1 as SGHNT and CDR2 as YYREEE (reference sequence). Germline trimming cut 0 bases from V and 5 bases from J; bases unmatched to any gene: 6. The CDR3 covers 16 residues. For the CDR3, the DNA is TGTGCCAGCAGCTTGGCGAGCGGGGGGGCGGGAGATACGCAGTATTTT. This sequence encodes CASSLASGGAGDTQYF. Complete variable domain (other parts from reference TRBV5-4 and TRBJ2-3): ETGVTQSPTHLIKTRGQQVTLRCSSQSGHNTVSWYQQALGQGPQFIFQYYREEENGRGNFPPRFSGLQFPNYSSELNVNALELDDSALYLCASSLASGGAGDTQYFGPGTRLTVL.

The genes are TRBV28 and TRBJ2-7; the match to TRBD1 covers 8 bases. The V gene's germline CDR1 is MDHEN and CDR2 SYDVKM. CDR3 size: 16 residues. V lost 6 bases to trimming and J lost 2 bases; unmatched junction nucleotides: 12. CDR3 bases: TGTGCCAGCAGAACTAGCAGGGGGCTTACTCCCTACGAGCAGTACTTC. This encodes CASRTSRGLTPYEQYF.

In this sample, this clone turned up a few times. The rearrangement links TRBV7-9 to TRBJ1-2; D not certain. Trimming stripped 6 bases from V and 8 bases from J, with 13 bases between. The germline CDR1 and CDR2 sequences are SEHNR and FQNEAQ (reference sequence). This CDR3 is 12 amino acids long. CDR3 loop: CASRQLGYGYTF. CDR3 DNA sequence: TGTGCCAGCAGGCAGTTGGGATACGGCTACACCTTC.

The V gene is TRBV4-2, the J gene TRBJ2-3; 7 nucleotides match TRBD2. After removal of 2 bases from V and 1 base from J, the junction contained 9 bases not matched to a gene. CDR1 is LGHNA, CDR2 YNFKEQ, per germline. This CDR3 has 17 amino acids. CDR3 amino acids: CASSQKAGTTRTDTQYF. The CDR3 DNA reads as TGTGCCAGCAGCCAAAAAGCCGGGACTACCCGCACAGATACGCAGTATTTT.

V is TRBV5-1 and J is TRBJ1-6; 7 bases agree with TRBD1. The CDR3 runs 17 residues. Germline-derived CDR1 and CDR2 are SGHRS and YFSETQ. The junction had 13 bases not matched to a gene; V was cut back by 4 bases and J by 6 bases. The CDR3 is CASSPNRGSPGNSPLHF. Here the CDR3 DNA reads TGCGCCAGCAGCCCTAACAGGGGCTCTCCGGGTAATTCACCCCTCCACTTT.